The 30 T cell receptor beta chains reported below all come from one sample, sequenced in a study of T cell responses to AZD1222 COVID-19 vaccine. Data came from immunoSEQ multiplex PCR; TCRdb stores just in-frame clones and leaves some out. The table records over 130,000 clones, approximately 90% of them present only once. This material consisted of peripheral blood, taken 28 days after the second AZD1222 dose. These receptor sequences come from an adult who received the AZD1222 COVID-19 vaccine.

This chain connects TRBV7-9 to TRBJ2-5; a weak D match, TRBD2 (6 bases). V lost 0 bases, J lost 5 bases, and 10 bases lay in between. Germline V gives CDR1 SEHNR, CDR2 FQNEAQ (reference sequence). The CDR3 covers 14 residues. CDR3 loop: CASSLATRTETQYF. The DNA of the CDR3 is TGTGCCAGCAGCTTAGCGACTAGGACCGAGACCCAGTACTTC.

This chain connects TRBV2 to TRBJ2-5, with 7 nucleotides matching TRBD2. CDR1 and CDR2 from the germline V gene are SNHLY and FYNNEI. The CDR3 spans 15 residues. The V and J ends lost 5 bases and 0 bases, in that order; junction bases with no gene match: 6. The DNA of the CDR3 is TGTGCCAGCAGTCCTGGGGGGGGGTACCAAGAGACCCAGTACTTC. It encodes CASSPGGGYQETQYF.

The gene calls are TRBV28 and TRBJ1-5; no definite D call. The CDR3 extends over 13 amino acids. V gave up 6 bases and J gave up 5 bases, with 11 bases separating them. Germline values: CDR1 MDHEN, CDR2 SYDVKM. CDR3 DNA sequence: TGTGCCAGCAGCTCCCACCAGGATCAGCCCCAGCATTTT. Protein: CASSSHQDQPQHF.

J is TRBJ1-4 and V is TRBV3-1 (or the pseudogene TRBV3-2); 7 nucleotides agree with TRBD1. With V trimmed by 2 bases and J by 3 bases, 3 bases remained unmatched. Germline CDR1 and CDR2: LGHDT and YNNKEL (reference sequence). CDR3 size: 15 residues. The CDR3, as DNA: TGTGCCAGCAGCCAATTTCAGGGGGCTAATGAAAAACTGTTTTTT. Encoded protein: CASSQFQGANEKLFF.

CDR3: CASTRTGVNTEAFF. The CDR3 nucleotides are TGTGCCAGCACTCGGACAGGCGTGAACACTGAAGCTTTCTTT. The chain is built from TRBV2 and TRBJ1-1, with 7 bases matching TRBD1. Germline lookup yields CDR1 SNHLY and CDR2 FYNNEI. This CDR3 contains 14 residues. Trimming cost V 7 bases and J 0 bases; bases outside gene matches: 5.

The rearrangement uses TRBV11-2 and TRBJ2-7, with D perhaps matching TRBD2 (5 bases). The CDR3 runs to 12 residues. Trimming took off 2 bases at V and 4 bases at J, with 6 bases between the two ends. Per germline, CDR1 SGHAT and CDR2 FQNNGV. This CDR3 reads CASSLRGYEQYF. CDR3 DNA sequence: TGTGCCAGCAGCTTACGAGGGTACGAGCAGTACTTC.

This chain connects TRBV9 to TRBJ1-2; 8 bases are a match to TRBD1. The CDR3 runs 15 residues. The V segment lost 4 bases and the J segment 4 bases; nucleotides outside the gene matches: 9. In germline, CDR1 is SGDLS, CDR2 YYNGEE. The CDR3 DNA reads TGTGCCAGCAGCCCCGGGACAGGATTCGGCTATGGCTACACCTTC. This translates into CASSPGTGFGYGYTF.

The V and J genes are TRBV19 and TRBJ1-6; 9 positions agree with TRBD1. The CDR3 sequence is 15 residues long. With 5 bases clipped from V and 11 bases from J, the junction kept 10 bases outside the gene matches. CDR1 and CDR2 (germline): LNHDA, SQIVND (reference sequence). CDR3 protein: CASSSGQGESAPLHF. CDR3 bases: TGTGCCAGTAGTTCGGGACAGGGCGAATCGGCACCCCTCCACTTT.

This clone was detected a few times. The rearrangement joins TRBV27 to TRBJ1-1; tentative D call: TRBD1 (5 bases). Trimming left V 3 bases short and J 1 base short, with 12 bases between. The CDR3 runs 15 residues. Germline V gives CDR1 MNHEY, CDR2 SMNVEV (reference sequence). The CDR3 DNA reads TGTGCCAGCAGTTTGAAGGGACTGGGGAACACTGAAGCTTTCTTT. Amino acids: CASSLKGLGNTEAFF.

The chain recombines TRBV6-5 with TRBJ1-1; D gene unclear. V lost 6 bases, J lost 4 bases, and 6 bases lay in between. In germline, CDR1 is MNHEY, CDR2 SVGAGI. This CDR3 is built from 11 residues. CDR3 residues: CASRKSTEAFF. The CDR3, as DNA: TGTGCCAGCAGAAAGAGCACTGAAGCTTTCTTT.

The chain carries TRBV27 and TRBJ2-7; 9 bases fit TRBD2. The CDR3 totals 16 residues. The germline V gene encodes CDR1 MNHEY and CDR2 SMNVEV (reference sequence). After removal of 5 bases from V and 1 base from J, the junction contained 9 bases not matched to a gene. The CDR3 bases are TGTGCCAGCAGTCCCACTACTAGCGGGCTGTCCTACGAGCAGTACTTC. Amino acids: CASSPTTSGLSYEQYF.

The V gene is TRBV28, the J gene TRBJ1-2; 9 bases agree with TRBD1. J gave up 3 bases and V 4 bases, and 3 bases lay outside the gene matches. The CDR3 runs 14 residues. Germline assignment: CDR1 MDHEN and CDR2 SYDVKM. The CDR3 DNA reads TGTGCCAGCAGTTGGACAGGGGCGGACTATGGCTACACCTTC. Protein product: CASSWTGADYGYTF.

The chain joins TRBV11-2 to TRBJ2-7; D is uncertain. In germline, CDR1 is SGHAT, CDR2 FQNNGV. Trimming took off 5 bases at V and 2 bases at J, with 16 bases between the two ends. CDR3 length equals 15 residues. The CDR3 region is CASSLDGASTYEQYF. CDR3 DNA sequence: TGTGCCAGCAGCCTCGACGGTGCGTCGACCTACGAGCAGTACTTC.

The CDR3 nucleotides are TGTGCCAGCAGTTTAGACAGGAACGGTCAGCCCCAGCATTTT. This gives the protein CASSLDRNGQPQHF. The chain carries TRBV27 and TRBJ1-5, with a weak D call TRBD1 (6 bases). V lost 2 bases, J lost 6 bases, and 11 bases lay in between. CDR1 is MNHEY and CDR2 is SMNVEV in the germline V gene (reference sequence). This CDR3 has 14 residues.

The chain is built from TRBV4-2 and TRBJ1-5; maybe TRBD1 (5 bases). The CDR3 covers 17 residues. Per germline, CDR1 LGHNA and CDR2 YNFKEQ. The V gene lost 0 bases and the J gene lost 9 bases, with 21 bases spanning the gap. The CDR3 sequence is CASSQERGLEIPWPQHF. In nucleotides, the CDR3 is TGTGCCAGCAGCCAAGAGAGGGGCCTGGAGATCCCCTGGCCCCAGCATTTT.

This chain connects TRBV9 to TRBJ2-7; D may be TRBD2 (6 bases). CDR1 and CDR2 from the germline V gene are SGDLS and YYNGEE. The CDR3 spans 15 residues. The V gene lost 0 bases and the J gene lost 4 bases, with 14 bases spanning the gap. CDR3 bases: TGTGCCAGCAGCGTAGCAACGGGAGAAGGGTACGAGCAGTACTTC. Its translation: CASSVATGEGYEQYF.

The chain has TRBV7-9 and TRBJ1-6; the match to TRBD1 covers 9 bases. This CDR3 region has 15 residues. The V segment lost 5 bases and the J segment 9 bases; nucleotides outside the gene matches: 8. The V gene's germline CDR1 is SEHNR and CDR2 FQNEAQ (reference sequence). This CDR3 is CASSPGQGKISPLHF. The CDR3 coding sequence is TGTGCCAGCAGCCCCGGACAGGGGAAAATTTCACCCCTCCACTTT.

The J gene is TRBJ1-2, the V gene TRBV12-5; a weak D match, TRBD1 (5 bases). CDR1 and CDR2 from the germline V gene are LGHNT and FRNRAP. The CDR3 runs to 17 residues. The V and J ends lost 5 bases and 0 bases respectively, with 19 bases between them. The CDR3 nucleotides read TGTGCTAGTGGTGGATGGCTGACAGAGACTCCTAACTATGGCTACACCTTC. Residues: CASGGWLTETPNYGYTF.

The V call is TRBV11-2, the J call TRBJ2-1; the match to TRBD2 covers 11 bases. Germline V gene data show CDR1 as SGHAT and CDR2 as FQNNGV. CDR3 length equals 15 residues. The V segment lost 5 bases and the J segment 5 bases; nucleotides outside the gene matches: 5. CDR3 in DNA: TGTGCCAGCAGCAAGGGGACTAGCGGAGACAATGAGCAGTTCTTC. This gives the protein CASSKGTSGDNEQFF. Drawing the rest from reference TRBV11-2 and TRBJ2-1, the complete variable domain is EAGVAQSPRYKIIEKRQSVAFWCNPISGHATLYWYQQILGQGPKLLIQFQNNGVVDDSQLPKDRFSAERLKGVDSTLKIQPAKLEDSAVYLCASSKGTSGDNEQFFGPGTRLTVL.

The gene calls are TRBV18 and TRBJ1-4, with TRBD1 matching 7 bases. Unmatched junction bases numbered 8, after V lost 6 bases and J lost 7 bases. Germline CDR1 and CDR2: KGHSH and LQKENI. The CDR3 consists of 14 residues. The CDR3 reads CASSPRDSTEKLFF. In DNA, the CDR3 is TGTGCCAGCTCCCCTCGGGACAGCACTGAAAAACTGTTTTTT.

The chain is built from TRBV4-2 and TRBJ2-3; unclear D gene. CDR3 length: 13 residues. V shed 0 bases and J shed 6 bases, with 7 bases lying between them. Germline CDR1 and CDR2: LGHNA and YNFKEQ. In nucleotides, the CDR3 is TGTGCCAGCAGCCAAGATTCCGGTGATACGCAGTATTTT. Its translation is CASSQDSGDTQYF.

The rearrangement uses TRBV7-9 and TRBJ2-2; D is unresolved. Germline V lookup: CDR1 SEHNR, CDR2 FQNEAQ (reference sequence). V was cut by 2 bases and J by 2 bases, with 12 bases left in between. The CDR3 length is 16 residues. The CDR3 DNA follows: TGTGCCAGCAGCTTATATGGGCGGATTAACACCGGGGAGCTGTTTTTT. It yields the protein CASSLYGRINTGELFF.

The chain combines TRBV15 with TRBJ2-1; 8 bases fit TRBD1. The germline CDR1 and CDR2 sequences are LNHNV and YYDKDF (reference sequence). The CDR3 sequence is 19 residues long. V dropped 1 base and J dropped 0; count of bases not matched to a gene: 11. Here the CDR3 reads CATSRVGQGARSSYNEQFF. The CDR3, as DNA: TGTGCCACCAGCAGAGTGGGTCAGGGGGCCCGGAGCTCCTACAATGAGCAGTTCTTC.

A word on this clone: A far larger clone differs by one base, so this is likely a read error. The chain uses TRBV30 and TRBJ1-2; D may be TRBD1 (6 bases). This CDR3 has 15 residues. Looked up from germline, CDR1 is GTSNPN and CDR2 is SVGIG (reference sequence). As DNA, the CDR3 is TGTGCCTGTAGTGTCCGGGACACCCGCGACTATGGCTACACCTTC. It codes for CACSVRDTRDYGYTF.

This clone was seen a single time. The CDR3 nucleotides are TGCAGCGTTGCAGGACAGGGGGGGACTCAGCCCCAGCATTTT. It translates to CSVAGQGGTQPQHF. The chain combines TRBV29-1 with TRBJ1-5; 10 nucleotides agree with TRBD1. The CDR3 is made up of 14 amino acids. After removal of 4 bases from V and 6 bases from J, the junction contained 6 bases not matched to a gene. Germline CDR1 reads SQVTM; CDR2 reads ANQGSEA.

V gene TRBV20-1 combines with J gene TRBJ1-2; TRBD1 agrees at 7 bases. CDR3 size: 9 residues. V lost 4 bases, J lost 14 bases, and 4 bases stayed unmatched. Germline V gene sequence: CDR1 DFQATT, CDR2 SNEGSKA (reference sequence). The CDR3 nucleotides are TGCAGTGCTAAGGACAGGTTAACCTTC. Its translation: CSAKDRLTF.

J is TRBJ2-1 and V is TRBV10-2; D uncertain. Germline CDR1 and CDR2: WSHSY and SAAADI. The V and J ends lost 3 bases and 4 bases respectively, with 10 bases between them. The CDR3 has 14 residues. The CDR3 is CASSEPSRYNEQFF. As DNA, the CDR3 is TGCGCCAGCAGTGAACCCAGCAGGTACAATGAGCAGTTCTTC.

This chain uses TRBV27 with TRBJ1-2; 9 bases agree with TRBD1. V lost 6 bases and J lost 2; bases outside the gene matches: 4. The CDR3 has 14 residues. Germline CDR1 reads MNHEY; CDR2 reads SMNVEV (reference sequence). In DNA form, the CDR3 reads TGTGCCAGCAGCTCGGGACAGGGAAACTATGGCTACACCTTC. It specifies CASSSGQGNYGYTF.

This rearrangement joins TRBV13 to TRBJ2-5; the D is unclear. V lost 5 bases and J lost 3, with 10 bases in between. The germline V gene encodes CDR1 PRHDT and CDR2 FYEKMQ (reference sequence). The CDR3 contains 13 residues. CDR3 residues: CASSRNQEETQYF. DNA of the CDR3: TGTGCCAGCAGCCGGAACCAAGAAGAGACCCAGTACTTC. Using reference TRBV13 and TRBJ2-5 for the parts outside the CDR3, the full variable domain is AAGVIQSPRHLIKEKRETATLKCYPIPRHDTVYWYQQGPGQDPQFLISFYEKMQSDKGSIPDRFSAQQFSDYHSELNMSSLELGDSALYFCASSRNQEETQYFGPGTRLLVL.

The gene calls are TRBV18 and TRBJ2-3; D call uncertain. The germline gives CDR1 KGHSH, CDR2 LQKENI. The CDR3 runs to 13 residues. V was pared by 6 bases and J by 5 bases, with 12 bases between. The CDR3 sequence is CASSPPPGDTQYF. The CDR3 DNA reads as TGTGCCAGCTCTCCTCCCCCGGGAGATACGCAGTATTTT.